Following are 21 T cell receptor beta chains from one sample sequenced in a study of T cells after yellow fever vaccination. TCRdb reprocessed the 5' RACE reads with MiXCR, giving one entry per CDR3 protein. Among 60,000 to 85,000 distinct CDR3 sequences, approximately 6.9% were seen once, and the ten largest hold around a third. The input for sequencing was CD8+ T cells sorted from PBMCs, taken 4 to 6 days after the first yellow fever vaccination. Source of these receptors: a man in his late teens or twenties who received the YFV17D yellow fever vaccine.

This clonotype was seen many times. The chain joins TRBV27 to TRBJ2-3, with 7 bases aligning to TRBD2. V gave up 3 bases and J gave up 3 bases; unmatched junction bases: 9. The germline V gene encodes CDR1 MNHEY and CDR2 SMNVEV (reference sequence). The CDR3 covers 16 residues. The CDR3 here is CASSLAPHGGTDTQYF. The CDR3 bases are TGTGCCAGCAGTTTGGCGCCGCACGGGGGGACAGATACGCAGTATTTT.

The chain links TRBV7-9 to TRBJ2-7; TRBD2 agrees at 7 bases. CDR3 length equals 16 residues. The V gene end was trimmed by 2 bases and the J gene end by 3 bases; junction bases not matched to a gene: 10. Germline loops: CDR1 SEHNR, CDR2 FQNEAQ (reference sequence). Here the CDR3 reads CASSLLGREGNYEQYF. The DNA for the CDR3 is TGTGCCAGCAGCTTATTAGGCAGGGAGGGGAACTACGAGCAGTACTTC.

This clonotype has a count of ten or more. This chain joins TRBV7-6 and TRBJ2-5; TRBD2 might be the D (7 bases). Germline V gives CDR1 SGHVS, CDR2 FNYEAQ. Trimming pared 1 base from V and 4 bases from J, leaving 16 bases between. The CDR3 consists of 16 residues. The CDR3 region is CASSLGTIGGPETQYF. In nucleotides, the CDR3 is TGTGCCAGCAGCTTAGGGACCATCGGGGGGCCAGAGACCCAGTACTTC. The whole variable domain, remainder taken from reference TRBV7-6 and TRBJ2-5, is GAGVSQSPRYKVTKRGQDVALRCDPISGHVSLYWYRQALGQGPEFLTYFNYEAQQDKSGLPNDRFSAERPEGSISTLTIQRTEQRDSAMYRCASSLGTIGGPETQYFGPGTRLLVL.

The rearrangement uses TRBV4-3 and TRBJ2-5, with D possibly matching TRBD2 (5 bases). The germline gives CDR1 LGHNA, CDR2 YSLEER. Trimming took 0 bases from V and 5 from J, leaving 10 bases between them. This CDR3 has 14 residues. The CDR3 here is CASSQDLAEETQYF. DNA of the CDR3: TGCGCCAGCAGCCAAGACCTAGCTGAGGAGACCCAGTACTTC.

This clonotype was recorded a few times. V is TRBV10-2 and J is TRBJ1-5; 9 bases are a match to TRBD1. Germline V lookup: CDR1 WSHSY, CDR2 SAAADI. V dropped 8 bases and J dropped 3; count of bases not matched to a gene: 5. This CDR3 comprises 14 residues. The CDR3 nucleotides read TGCGCCAGCCGGGACAGGGTTTACAATCAGCCCCAGCATTTT. Protein: CASRDRVYNQPQHF.

This clonotype was seen ten or more times. This chain links TRBV3-1 with TRBJ1-1; D remains ambiguous. The CDR3 runs 14 residues. Germline CDR1 reads LGHDT; CDR2 reads YNNKEL (reference sequence). V lost 1 base to trimming and J lost 3 bases, with 9 bases between them. In nucleotides, the CDR3 is TGTGCCAGCAGCCAAGGGATTCGTTACACTGAAGCTTTCTTT. Residues: CASSQGIRYTEAFF.

The table lists this clonotype with a few counts. This rearrangement joins TRBV4-1 to TRBJ1-2; D is unresolved. The CDR3 runs to 15 residues. Germline V CDR1 and CDR2: MGHRA, YSYEKL. V lost 6 bases and J 1 base, leaving 15 bases between the germline ends. The CDR3 sequence: CASSLIVLDNYGYTF. The CDR3 region has the DNA TGCGCCAGCAGTTTAATAGTTCTCGATAACTATGGCTACACCTTC.

There are a few counts of this clonotype. Here the CDR3 DNA reads TGTGCCAGCAGTTACTCCCCGACGGGGGGTGTTTTAGATACGCAGTATTTT. Translation gives CASSYSPTGGVLDTQYF. This chain links TRBV6-5 with TRBJ2-3, with 7 bases matching TRBD2. This CDR3 is built from 17 residues. After removal of 0 bases from V and 5 bases from J, the junction contained 11 bases not matched to a gene. In germline, CDR1 is MNHEY, CDR2 SVGAGI.

Only a few counts were recorded for this clonotype. The rearrangement uses TRBV12-3 or TRBV12-4 and TRBJ2-3; 8 nucleotides line up with TRBD1. This CDR3 spans 15 amino acids. After removal of 7 bases from V and 6 bases from J, the junction contained 12 bases not matched to a gene. This chain's CDR3 is CASILGTGSSDTQYF. The DNA for the CDR3 is TGTGCCAGCATTCTTGGGACAGGCAGCTCCGATACGCAGTATTTT.

This clonotype was found many times. The chain joins TRBV10-2 to TRBJ2-7; TRBD1 matches at 11 bases. The V gene end was trimmed by 2 bases and the J gene end by 2 bases; junction bases not matched to a gene: 2. This CDR3 comprises 15 residues. Per germline, CDR1 WSHSY and CDR2 SAAADI. CDR3: CASSELGQGAYEQYF. Written as DNA, the CDR3 is TGCGCCAGCAGTGAGCTGGGACAGGGGGCCTACGAGCAGTACTTC.

The chain is built from TRBV6-2 or TRBV6-3 and TRBJ2-2; D unresolved. Germline V gives CDR1 MNHEY, CDR2 SVGEGT. Trimming took off 7 bases at V and 6 bases at J, with 12 bases between the two ends. The CDR3 contains 13 residues. The CDR3 bases are TGTGCCAGCATTCCCGCTGGGGCCGGGGAGCTGTTTTTT. Translating it yields CASIPAGAGELFF.

This clonotype appeared many times. The chain carries TRBV25-1 and TRBJ2-5; D could derive from TRBD1 or TRBD2 (5 bases each). The germline gives CDR1 MGHDK, CDR2 SYGVNS. The CDR3 runs 14 residues. Trimming removed 4 bases at V and 5 bases at J, with 14 bases between. The CDR3 DNA sequence: TGTGCCAGCAGTGGTCGGGACCAAGGGGAGACCCAGTACTTC. It codes for CASSGRDQGETQYF.

The V call is TRBV5-1, the J call TRBJ2-1; D is possibly TRBD2 (5 bases). This CDR3 has 17 amino acids. V lost 0 bases, J lost 4 bases, and 17 bases lay in between. Looked up from germline, CDR1 is SGHRS and CDR2 is YFSETQ. CDR3 sequence (DNA): TGCGCCAGCAGCTTGGCCAATCAGTTTACGGGGTACAATGAGCAGTTCTTC. Protein: CASSLANQFTGYNEQFF. Variable domain in full (rest from reference TRBV5-1 and TRBJ2-1): KAGVTQTPRYLIKTRGQQVTLSCSPISGHRSVSWYQQTPGQGLQFLFEYFSETQRNKGNFPGRFSGRQFSNSRSEMNVSTLELGDSALYLCASSLANQFTGYNEQFFGPGTRLTVL.

This clonotype was picked up many times. V usage is TRBV29-1 and J usage is TRBJ1-1; possibly TRBD1 for D (5 bases). Per germline, CDR1 SQVTM and CDR2 ANQGSEA. The CDR3 totals 15 residues. Trimming stripped 8 bases from V and 3 bases from J, with 22 bases between. The CDR3 spells CSPRGPGLRDTEAFF. The CDR3 DNA sequence: TGCAGCCCCCGTGGTCCAGGGCTAAGGGACACTGAAGCTTTCTTT.

This clonotype came up many times. This chain joins TRBV7-9 and TRBJ2-4; D is possibly TRBD1 or TRBD2 (5 bases each). Trimming stripped 5 bases from V and 9 bases from J, with 14 bases between. CDR3 length: 13 residues. The germline CDR1 and CDR2 sequences are SEHNR and FQNEAQ (reference sequence). The chain's CDR3 is CASSPRDRPIQYF. Here the CDR3 DNA reads TGTGCCAGCAGCCCCCGGGACCGACCCATTCAGTACTTC.

This clonotype was seen many times. J is TRBJ2-5 and V is TRBV12-3 or TRBV12-4; D gene unclear. This CDR3 comprises 11 residues. V was trimmed by 3 bases and J by 4 bases, leaving 3 bases between them. CDR3 sequence reads: CASSFRETQYF. The CDR3 nucleotides read TGTGCCAGCAGTTTTAGAGAGACCCAGTACTTC.

This clonotype was observed many times. The rearrangement uses TRBV6-5 and TRBJ2-7; 8 positions agree with TRBD1. Losses at the gene ends were 6 bases for V and 3 bases for J; bases not matched to a gene: 7. Germline V lookup: CDR1 MNHEY, CDR2 SVGAGI. The CDR3 has 14 amino acids. CDR3 sequence: CASSRGQFFYEQYV. The CDR3 DNA sequence: TGTGCCAGCAGCAGGGGGCAATTCTTCTACGAGCAGTACGTC.

There are many counts of this clonotype. The chain joins TRBV7-9 to TRBJ1-1; 8 bases fit TRBD1. The germline gives CDR1 SEHNR, CDR2 FQNEAQ (reference sequence). CDR3 length: 16 residues. V lost 5 bases to trimming and J lost 1 base; unmatched junction nucleotides: 9. The CDR3 loop reads CASSHLYGQGNTEAFF. CDR3 nucleotide sequence: TGTGCCAGCAGCCATCTCTATGGACAGGGGAACACTGAAGCTTTCTTT.

The chain employs TRBV7-2 and TRBJ2-1; D could derive from TRBD1 or TRBD2 (5 bases each). This CDR3 comprises 14 residues. With 5 bases removed from V and 7 bases from J, the gap between germline ends came to 15 bases. Germline values: CDR1 SGHTA, CDR2 FQGNSA. CDR3 residues: CASSPGTVHNEQFF. DNA of the CDR3: TGTGCCAGCAGCCCCGGGACCGTCCATAATGAGCAGTTCTTC. Together with reference TRBV7-2 and TRBJ2-1, the CDR3 gives the full variable domain: GAGVSQSPSNKVTEKGKDVELRCDPISGHTALYWYRQSLGQGLEFLIYFQGNSAPDKSGLPSDRFSAERTGGSVSTLTIQRTQQEDSAVYLCASSPGTVHNEQFFGPGTRLTVL.

Of note for this clonotype: Germline is not matched at one junction end, which may reflect a read error. The chain links TRBV7-9 to TRBJ2-1; D might be TRBD1 (6 bases). The germline CDR1 and CDR2 sequences are SEHNR and FQNEAQ (reference sequence). The CDR3 is 15 amino acids. The CDR3 sequence: CASSSIGDQGSRKLF. DNA for the CDR3: TGTGCCAGCAGCTCTATAGGGGATCAGGGGAGTCGGAAGCTCTTC.

Many counts were recorded for this clonotype. The chain links TRBV6-2 or TRBV6-3 to TRBJ2-7; a weak D match, TRBD2 (6 bases). This CDR3 spans 12 amino acids. Trimming took off 7 bases at V and 5 bases at J, with 12 bases between the two ends. From germline, CDR1 is MNHEY and CDR2 SVGEGT. As DNA, the CDR3 is TGTGCCAGCACCTACCCGGGAGACGAGCAGTACTTC. Amino acids: CASTYPGDEQYF.